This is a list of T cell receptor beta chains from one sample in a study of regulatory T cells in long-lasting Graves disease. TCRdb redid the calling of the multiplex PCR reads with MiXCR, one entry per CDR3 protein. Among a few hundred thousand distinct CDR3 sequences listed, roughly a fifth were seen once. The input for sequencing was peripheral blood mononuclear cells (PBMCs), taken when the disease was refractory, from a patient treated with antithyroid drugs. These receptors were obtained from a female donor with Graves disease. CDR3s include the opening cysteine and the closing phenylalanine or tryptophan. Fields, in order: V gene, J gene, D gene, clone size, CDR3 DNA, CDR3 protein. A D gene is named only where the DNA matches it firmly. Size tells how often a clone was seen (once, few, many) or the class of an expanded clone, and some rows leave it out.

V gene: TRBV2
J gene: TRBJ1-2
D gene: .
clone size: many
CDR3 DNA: TGTGCCAGCATCCAAAGGGCGGTTAGCAACTATGGCTACACCTTC
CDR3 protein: CASIQRAVSNYGYTF

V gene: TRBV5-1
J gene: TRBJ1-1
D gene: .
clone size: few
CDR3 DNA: TGCGCCAGCAGCGTACAAGGGCCGGACACTGAAGCTTTCTTT
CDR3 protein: CASSVQGPDTEAFF

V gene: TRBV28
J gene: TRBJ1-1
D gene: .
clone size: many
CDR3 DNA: TGTGCCAGCAGTTGGATTTCCCTAGGGACTGACACTGAAGCTTTCTTT
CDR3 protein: CASSWISLGTDTEAFF

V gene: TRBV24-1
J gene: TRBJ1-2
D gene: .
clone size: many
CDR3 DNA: TGTGCCACCAGTGATTTGCGATCGGGGGAGTATGGCTACACCTTC
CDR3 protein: CATSDLRSGEYGYTF

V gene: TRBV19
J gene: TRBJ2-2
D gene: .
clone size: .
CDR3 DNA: TGTGCCACAGGGACTTTGGGCACCGGGGAGCCGTTTTTT
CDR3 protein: CATGTLGTGEPFF

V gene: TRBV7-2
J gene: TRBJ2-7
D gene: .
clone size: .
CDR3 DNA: TGTGCCAGCAGCTTAGATCCAGGGGAGGGGAACGAGCAGTACTTC
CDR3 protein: CASSLDPGEGNEQYF

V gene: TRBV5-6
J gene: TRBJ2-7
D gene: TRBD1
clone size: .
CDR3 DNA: TGTGCCAGCGGTCCAGCGAGGGGACAGGGTATCGAGGAGCAGTACTTC
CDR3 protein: CASGPARGQGIEEQYF

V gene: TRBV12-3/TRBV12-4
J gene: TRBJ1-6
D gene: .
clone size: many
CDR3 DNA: TGTGCCAGCAGTTTAAGTAGGGCCCAAGGTATGGCCCTCCACTTT
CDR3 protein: CASSLSRAQGMALHF

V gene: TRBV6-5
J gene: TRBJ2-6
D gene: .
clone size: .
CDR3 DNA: TGTGCCAGCAGTTACAGTGCTACAGGGGCCAACGTCCTGACTTTC
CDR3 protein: CASSYSATGANVLTF

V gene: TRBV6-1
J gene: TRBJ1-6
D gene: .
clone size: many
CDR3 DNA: TGTGCCAGCAGTGACCTAAACTCCTATAATTCACCCCTCCACTTT
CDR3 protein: CASSDLNSYNSPLHF

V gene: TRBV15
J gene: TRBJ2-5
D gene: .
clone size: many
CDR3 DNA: TGTGCCACCGCCCTAGGGGATCGAGAGACCCAGTACTTC
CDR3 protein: CATALGDRETQYF

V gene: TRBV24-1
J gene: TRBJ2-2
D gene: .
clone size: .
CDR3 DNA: TGTGCCACCGGGGGCCCCCCCGGGGAGCTGTTTTTT
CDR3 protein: CATGGPPGELFF

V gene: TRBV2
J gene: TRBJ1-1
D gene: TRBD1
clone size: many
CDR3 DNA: TGTGCCAGCAGTGAAAGGACAGGGTCGAACACTGAAGCTTTCTTT
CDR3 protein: CASSERTGSNTEAFF

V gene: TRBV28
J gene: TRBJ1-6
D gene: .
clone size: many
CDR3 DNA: TGTGCCAGCTCTGTCACCACCTCCTATAATTCACCCCTCCACTTT
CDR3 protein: CASSVTTSYNSPLHF

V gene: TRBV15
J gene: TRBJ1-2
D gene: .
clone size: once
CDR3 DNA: TGTGCCACCAGTCACCCAACAGGCTATGGCTACACCTTC
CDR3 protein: CATSHPTGYGYTF

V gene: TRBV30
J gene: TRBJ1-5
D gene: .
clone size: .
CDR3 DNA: TGTGCCTGGAGTGCCCAGGGTCAGCCCCAGCATTTT
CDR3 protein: CAWSAQGQPQHF

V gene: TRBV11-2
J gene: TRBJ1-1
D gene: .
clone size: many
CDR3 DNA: TGTGCCAGCAAAGACATTGGGACACGATATGAAGCTTTCTTT
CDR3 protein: CASKDIGTRYEAFF

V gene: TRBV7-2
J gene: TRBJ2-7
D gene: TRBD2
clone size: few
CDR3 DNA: TGTGCCAGCAGCTTAGCAGCGGGAGCGAACGAGCAGTACTTC
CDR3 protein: CASSLAAGANEQYF

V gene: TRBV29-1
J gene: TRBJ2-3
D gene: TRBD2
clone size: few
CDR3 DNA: TGCAGCGTTGTGGGTACTAGCGGGAGCGCAGATACGCAGTATTTT
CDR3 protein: CSVVGTSGSADTQYF

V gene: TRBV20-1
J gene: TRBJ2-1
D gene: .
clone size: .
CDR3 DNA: TGCAGTGCTAGAGATTCGGCGGGACCCTACAATGAGCAGTTCTTC
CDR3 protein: CSARDSAGPYNEQFF

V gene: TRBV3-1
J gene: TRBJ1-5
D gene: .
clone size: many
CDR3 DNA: TGTGCCAGCAGCCAAGTTCCAGGGTCGAATCAGCCCCAGCATTTT
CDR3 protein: CASSQVPGSNQPQHF

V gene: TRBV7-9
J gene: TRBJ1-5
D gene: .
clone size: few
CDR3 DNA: TGTGCCAGCAGCTTGGGGATAGATCAGCCCCAGCATTTT
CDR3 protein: CASSLGIDQPQHF

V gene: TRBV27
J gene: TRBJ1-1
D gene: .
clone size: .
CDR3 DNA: TGTGCCAGCAGCTCCCGATCAGGGAGGAACACTGAAGCTTTCTTT
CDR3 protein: CASSSRSGRNTEAFF

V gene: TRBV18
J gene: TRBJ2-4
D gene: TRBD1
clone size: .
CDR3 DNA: TGTGCCAGCTCACCGCAGGGGGCCGATATCATTCAGTACTTC
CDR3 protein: CASSPQGADIIQYF

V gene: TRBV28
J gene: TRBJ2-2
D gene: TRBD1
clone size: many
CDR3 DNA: TGTGCCAGCTCGGGACAGAACACTATCGGGGAGCTGTTTTTT
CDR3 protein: CASSGQNTIGELFF

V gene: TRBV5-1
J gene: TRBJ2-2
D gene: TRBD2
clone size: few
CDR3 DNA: TGCGCCAGCAGGGGACTAGCGGGAACGGGCACCGGGGAGCTGTTTTTT
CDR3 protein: CASRGLAGTGTGELFF

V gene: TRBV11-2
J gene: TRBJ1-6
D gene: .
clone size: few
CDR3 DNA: TGTGCCAGCAGCTTCCACAGGGACGGTGGGTCCTATAATTCACCCCTCCACTTT
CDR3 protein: CASSFHRDGGSYNSPLHF

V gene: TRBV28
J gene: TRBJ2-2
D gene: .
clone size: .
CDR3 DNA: TGTGCCAGCAGTTGGGGCACCGGGGGGCTGTTTTTT
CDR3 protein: CASSWGTGGLFF

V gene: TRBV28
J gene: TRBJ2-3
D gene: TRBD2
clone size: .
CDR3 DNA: TGTGCCAGCAGTTCCTGGACTAGCGGGACCTCCTCAGATACGCAGTATTTT
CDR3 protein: CASSSWTSGTSSDTQYF

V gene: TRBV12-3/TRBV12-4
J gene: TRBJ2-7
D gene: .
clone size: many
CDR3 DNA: TGTGCCAGCAGTTTAGAGGAAACCTACGAGCAGTACTTC
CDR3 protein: CASSLEETYEQYF

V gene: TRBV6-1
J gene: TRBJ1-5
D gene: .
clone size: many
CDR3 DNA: TGTGCCAGCAGTGGGGGCAGGGGCTTTAGCAATCAGCCCCAGCATTTT
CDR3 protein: CASSGGRGFSNQPQHF

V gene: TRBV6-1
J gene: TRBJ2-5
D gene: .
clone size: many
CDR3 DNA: TGTGCCAGCAGTCCTACTCCGTACCAAGAGACCCAGTACTTC
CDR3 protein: CASSPTPYQETQYF

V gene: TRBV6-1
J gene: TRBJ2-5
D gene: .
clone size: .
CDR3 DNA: TGTGCCCGCGACAATGGAGAGACCCAGTACTTC
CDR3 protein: CARDNGETQYF

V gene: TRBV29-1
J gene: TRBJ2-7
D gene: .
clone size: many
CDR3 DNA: TGCAGCGTTAGGGACAACGTCTCCTACGAGCAGTACTTC
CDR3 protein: CSVRDNVSYEQYF

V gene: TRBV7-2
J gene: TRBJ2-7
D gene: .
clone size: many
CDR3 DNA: TGTGCCAGCAGCTTAATTCACAGGGAGACCTACGAGCAGTACTTC
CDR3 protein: CASSLIHRETYEQYF

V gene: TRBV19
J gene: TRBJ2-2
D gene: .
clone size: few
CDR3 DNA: TGTGCCAGTAGTATATTAGCGAACACCGGGGAGCTGTTTTTT
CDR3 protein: CASSILANTGELFF

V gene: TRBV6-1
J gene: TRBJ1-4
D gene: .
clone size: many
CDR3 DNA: TGTGCCAGCAGTGAAGTTCGTTACAGAGCAACTAATGAAAAACTGTTTTTT
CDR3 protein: CASSEVRYRATNEKLFF

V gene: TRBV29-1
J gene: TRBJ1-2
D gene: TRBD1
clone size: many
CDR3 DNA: TGCAGCGGAGGACAGGGGAACTATGGCTACACCTTC
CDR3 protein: CSGGQGNYGYTF

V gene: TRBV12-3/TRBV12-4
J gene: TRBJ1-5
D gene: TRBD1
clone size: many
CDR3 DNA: TGTGCCAGCAACCGGGGACAGGCGAGCAATCAGCCCCAGCATTTT
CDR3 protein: CASNRGQASNQPQHF

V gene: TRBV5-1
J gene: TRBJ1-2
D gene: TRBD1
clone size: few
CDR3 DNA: TGCGCCAGCAGCTCACCAAGGAACGACAGGGTCTATGGCTACACCTTC
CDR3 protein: CASSSPRNDRVYGYTF

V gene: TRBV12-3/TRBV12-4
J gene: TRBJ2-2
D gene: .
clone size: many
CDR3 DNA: TGTGCCAGCAGTTCGGAGCCAAACACCGGGGAGCTGTTTTTT
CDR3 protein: CASSSEPNTGELFF

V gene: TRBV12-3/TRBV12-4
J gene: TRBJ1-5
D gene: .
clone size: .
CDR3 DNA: TGTGCCAGCAGTTTAAGCGGGGGTGGCCCCCAGCATTTT
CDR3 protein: CASSLSGGGPQHF

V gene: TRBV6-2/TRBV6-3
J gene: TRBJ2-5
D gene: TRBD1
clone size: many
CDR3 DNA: TGTGCCAGCAGTTATCCGAGGACAGGCCAAGAGACCCAGTACTTC
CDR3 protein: CASSYPRTGQETQYF

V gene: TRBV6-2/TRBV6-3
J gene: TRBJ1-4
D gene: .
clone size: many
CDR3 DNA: TGTGCCAGCAGTTACAGGGAACGTACTAATGAAAAACTGTTTTTT
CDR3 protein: CASSYRERTNEKLFF

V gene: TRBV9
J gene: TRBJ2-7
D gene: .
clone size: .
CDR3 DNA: TGTGCCAGCAGCGTGGAGGATTCAAGGCTGTACTTC
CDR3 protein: CASSVEDSRLYF

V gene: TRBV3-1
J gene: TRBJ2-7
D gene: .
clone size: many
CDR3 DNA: TGTGCCAGCAGCCAAGTTGAAGCCCCCTACGAGCAGTACTTC
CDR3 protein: CASSQVEAPYEQYF

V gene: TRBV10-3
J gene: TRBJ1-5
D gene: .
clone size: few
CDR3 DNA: TGTGCCATCAGTGAGGGGACGGGCCCAGGCAGCAATCAGCCCCAGCATTTT
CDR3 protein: CAISEGTGPGSNQPQHF

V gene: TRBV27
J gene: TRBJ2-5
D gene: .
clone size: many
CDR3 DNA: TGTGCCAGCAGTTTAGGACTACCTCAAAGAACCCAGTACTTC
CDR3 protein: CASSLGLPQRTQYF

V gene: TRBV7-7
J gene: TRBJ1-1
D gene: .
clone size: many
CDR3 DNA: TGTGCTAGCAGCCTTAAGACAGCCAAGAACACTGAAGCTTTCTTT
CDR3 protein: CASSLKTAKNTEAFF

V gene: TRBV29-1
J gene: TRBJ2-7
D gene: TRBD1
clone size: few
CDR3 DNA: TGCAGCGTTGATTTAAGGGGGCCCTCCTACGAGCAGTACTTC
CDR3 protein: CSVDLRGPSYEQYF

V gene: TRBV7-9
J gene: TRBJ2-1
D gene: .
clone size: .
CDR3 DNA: TGTGCCAGCAGCGGGAGGAATGAGCAGTTCTTC
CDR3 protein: CASSGRNEQFF

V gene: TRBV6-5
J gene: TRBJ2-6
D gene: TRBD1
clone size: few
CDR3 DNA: TGTGCCAGCAGTTACGACGGGGACAGGGAACCTAACTCTGGGGCCAACGTCCTGACTTTC
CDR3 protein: CASSYDGDREPNSGANVLTF

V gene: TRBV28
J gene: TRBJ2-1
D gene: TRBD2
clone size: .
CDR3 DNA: TGTGCCAGCCTCCTGAGGGCGGGAGGGCCCCTCTACAATGAGCAGTTCTTC
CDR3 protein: CASLLRAGGPLYNEQFF